The rows below give T cell receptor beta chains drawn from one sample of a study of T cell repertoires in ileal Crohn's disease. Sequencing was performed with immunoSEQ multiplex PCR; in TCRdb, only in-frame clones are kept and a portion is missing. The profile shows 15,000 to 20,000 clones, more than 55% of them singletons. The sequenced material came from ileal tissue. The receptors were gathered from an adult with Crohn's disease. The CDR3 runs from the conserved cysteine through the conserved F or W. Fields, in order: J gene, clone size, V gene, CDR3 protein. Rows may omit the clone size; those that give it use once, few, many or a size class.

TRBJ2-7,once,TRBV27,CASSFSGASYEQYF
TRBJ2-2,few,TRBV11-2,CASSPRAGIGTGELFF
TRBJ1-6,-,TRBV6-5,CASSYGTNSYNSPLHF
TRBJ1-6,-,TRBV5-1,CASSLKDRPNSPLHF
TRBJ2-3,few,TRBV7-8,CASSLGIRGSSTDTQYF
TRBJ2-2,-,TRBV28,CASSLAGANTGELFF
TRBJ2-7,-,TRBV11-2,CASSYGQRYYEQYF
TRBJ1-1,-,TRBV30,CAWSVEMNTEAFF
TRBJ2-3,-,TRBV6-1,CASSARGLAGGVDTQYF
TRBJ2-7,-,TRBV30,CAWRRQGKRDEQYF
-,-,TRBV30,CAWSAPDSYEQYF
TRBJ2-4,-,TRBV6-6,CASSYGGSGNIQYF
TRBJ2-2,-,TRBV14,CASSQVEGAPGELFF
TRBJ2-7,once,TRBV18,CASSPRTGTGVYEQYF
TRBJ1-2,-,TRBV28,CASSFLRYYGYTF
TRBJ2-7,-,TRBV5-4,CASSYGTSVSYEQYF
TRBJ1-2,-,TRBV6-5,CASSAGYGYTF
TRBJ1-3,-,TRBV6-6,CASSGTDSGNTIYF
TRBJ2-2,-,TRBV28,CASSLAGANTGELFF
TRBJ1-1,-,TRBV7-9,CASSLGRMGAGVEAFF
TRBJ2-3,few,TRBV5-1,CASSWLLGGGEDTQYF
TRBJ2-1,-,TRBV4-2,CASSQAAGAGINEQFF
TRBJ1-2,-,TRBV5-1,CASRHQGGGYTF
TRBJ2-3,-,TRBV28,CASSLGSGGALGVGTQYF
TRBJ2-1,-,TRBV30,CAWSVRAGGRLFF
TRBJ2-7,-,TRBV5-1,CASSPVRVPSYEQYF
TRBJ2-7,-,TRBV11-2,CASSFSERQGTHF
TRBJ2-1,once,TRBV5-1,CASSSDSGTYNEQFF
TRBJ2-7,-,TRBV7-2,CASSPSFGQGYEQYF
TRBJ1-1,-,TRBV7-2,CASSPDRLNTEAFF
TRBJ2-1,few,TRBV7-8,CASTPLWGDNEQFF
TRBJ2-1,-,TRBV18,CASSPLSRYNEQFF
TRBJ1-1,-,TRBV30,CAWSSENTEAFF
TRBJ2-3,few,TRBV15,CATSRVRSDTQYF
TRBJ2-6,-,TRBV11-3,CASSFRGLGANVLTF
TRBJ1-3,once,TRBV5-4,CASTNGGGSGNTIYF
TRBJ2-3,-,TRBV13,CASSPRLAGTQYF
TRBJ1-6,-,TRBV2,CASRGDRDRSPLHF
TRBJ2-2,-,TRBV27,CASKRQGGPSGELFF
TRBJ2-2,-,TRBV18,CASSPRTGGTGELFF
TRBJ1-2,-,TRBV21-1,CASSRDGGNGYTF
-,-,TRBV28,CASSSPPGGVGSGEQYF